The 22 T cell receptor beta chains in this list originate from one sample, sequenced in a study of blood T cells in healthy people across ages. Using a J-beta primer mix together with a sample-barcoded 5' primer, a second PCR was run for roughly 7 to 11 cycles. TCRdb reprocessed the 5' RACE reads with MiXCR, giving one entry per CDR3 protein. There are 700,000 to 800,000 distinct CDR3 sequences in the sample; approximately 39% occur only once, and around 20% lies in the top ten. The sequencing input was blood. All receptors derive from a woman aged 55 to 70 in good health.

In its sample, this clonotype was seen a few times. The rearrangement joins TRBV5-1 to TRBJ2-6; D ambiguous. The V end lost 7 bases, the J end lost 0 bases, and 23 bases lay between the germline ends. Germline V lookup: CDR1 SGHRS, CDR2 YFSETQ. CDR3 length: 19 residues. The CDR3 spells CASGAGGWSGPSGANVLTF. The DNA of the CDR3 is TGCGCCAGCGGTGCCGGTGGGTGGTCAGGCCCCTCTGGGGCCAACGTCCTGACTTTC.

V usage is TRBV3-1 and J usage is TRBJ1-2, with 7 bases fitting TRBD1. This CDR3 is built from 16 residues. Germline V gene lookup returns CDR1 LGHDT and CDR2 YNNKEL (reference sequence). After removal of 0 bases from V and 6 bases from J, the junction contained 10 bases not matched to a gene. CDR3 nucleotides: TGTGCCAGCAGCCAAGATTTGGGACAGAGTAAGCATGGCTACACCTTC. Translation: CASSQDLGQSKHGYTF. The full variable domain, rest sourced from reference TRBV3-1 and TRBJ1-2, is DTAVSQTPKYLVTQMGNDKSIKCEQNLGHDTMYWYKQDSKKFLKIMFSYNNKELIINETVPNRFSPKSPDKAHLNLHINSLELGDSAVYFCASSQDLGQSKHGYTFGSGTRLTVV.

This clonotype was seen more than once but under ten times. This rearrangement joins TRBV9 to TRBJ2-3, with 9 bases identical to TRBD1. The V segment lost 4 bases and the J segment 3 bases; nucleotides outside the gene matches: 6. This CDR3 region has 15 residues. The germline V gene has CDR1 SGDLS and CDR2 YYNGEE. CDR3 region: CASSPRQGETDTQYF. In DNA form, the CDR3 reads TGTGCCAGCAGCCCCCGACAGGGGGAAACAGATACGCAGTATTTT.

The chain links TRBV6-6 to TRBJ1-2, with D perhaps matching TRBD1 (6 bases). This CDR3 has 14 amino acids. CDR1 and CDR2 (germline): MNHNY, SVGAGI (reference sequence). V lost 6 bases and J lost 2, with 13 bases in between. The CDR3 DNA reads TGTGCCAGCAGCCAAGGACAGCTGAACTATGGCTACACCTTC. Its protein is CASSQGQLNYGYTF.

This clonotype was recorded a few times. V and J are TRBV6-2 or TRBV6-3 and TRBJ2-5; maybe TRBD1 (6 bases). The DNA matches TRBJ2-7 better at its end, which makes the J call doubtful. CDR3 size: 13 residues. CDR1 and CDR2 (germline): MNHEY, SVGEGT. This CDR3 reads CASSYLAGDEQYF. DNA for the CDR3: TGTGCCAGCAGTTACTTGGCAGGGGACGAGCAGTACTTC.

This clonotype occurred a few times. The chain carries TRBV7-6 and TRBJ2-1, with 11 bases matching TRBD1. CDR3 length: 17 residues. Unmatched junction bases numbered 6, after V lost 2 bases and J lost 3 bases. Germline V gene data show CDR1 as SGHVS and CDR2 as FNYEAQ. Here the CDR3 DNA reads TGTGCCAGCAGCTTATGGGACAGGGGGGTGGGCTACAATGAGCAGTTCTTC. Protein: CASSLWDRGVGYNEQFF.

The rearrangement joins TRBV29-1 to TRBJ1-1; TRBD1 matches 9 bases. The V segment lost 3 bases and the J segment 1 base; nucleotides outside the gene matches: 12. The CDR3 extends over 17 amino acids. Germline V gene lookup returns CDR1 SQVTM and CDR2 ANQGSEA. The CDR3 nucleotides are TGCAGCGTTGATAACAGGGGGCTGGTGGGGGGGAACACTGAAGCTTTCTTT. Protein: CSVDNRGLVGGNTEAFF.

V and J are TRBV24-1 and TRBJ2-5, with TRBD1 matching over 7 bases. The CDR3 loop spans 13 amino acids. The V gene end was trimmed by 7 bases and the J gene end by 5 bases; junction bases not matched to a gene: 6. Germline V gene data show CDR1 as KGHDR and CDR2 as SFDVKD. The CDR3 DNA reads TGTGCCACCAGCCAGACAGGGTCGGAGACCCAGTACTTC. It is translated as CATSQTGSETQYF.

The CDR3 region has the DNA TGCAGTGCGATTCAGGGTGGAAACACTGAAGCTTTCTTT. This codes for CSAIQGGNTEAFF. V is TRBV20-1 and J is TRBJ1-1; D is perhaps TRBD1 (5 bases). Germline assignment: CDR1 DFQATT and CDR2 SNEGSKA (reference sequence). V dropped 6 bases and J dropped 2 bases, with 13 bases sitting between them. The CDR3 consists of 13 residues.

The V call is TRBV10-2, the J call TRBJ2-3; D is uncertain. The V and J ends lost 2 bases and 5 bases respectively, with 11 bases between them. This CDR3 has 14 amino acids. CDR1 is WSHSY and CDR2 is SAAADI in the germline V gene. The DNA for the CDR3 is TGCGCCAGCAGTGAGGGGCAGGTTGGAGATACGCAGTATTTT. This gives the protein CASSEGQVGDTQYF.

The chain has TRBV20-1 and TRBJ2-7; D uncertain. Near its end, the DNA agrees better with TRBJ2-5, so the J call may be wrong. The germline CDR1 and CDR2 sequences are DFQATT and SNEGSKA (reference sequence). The length of the CDR3 is 10 residues. CDR3 coding DNA: TGCAGTGCCCTGTTGGAGACCCAGTACTTC. It encodes CSALLETQYF.

This clonotype was found a few times. The rearrangement links TRBV28 to TRBJ2-2; 9 nucleotides match TRBD2. Looked up from germline, CDR1 is MDHEN and CDR2 is SYDVKM. The CDR3 contains 13 residues. Trimming took 8 bases from V and 4 from J; bases not matched to a gene: 2. The DNA for the CDR3 is TGTGCCAGCTTAGCGGGAGTCACCGGGGAGCTGTTTTTT. Residues: CASLAGVTGELFF.

The chain joins TRBV7-9 to TRBJ1-2; D is possibly TRBD1 (5 bases). The CDR3 runs to 15 residues. V lost 4 bases and J 0 bases, leaving 12 bases between the germline ends. Germline V gene sequence: CDR1 SEHNR, CDR2 FQNEAQ (reference sequence). Here the CDR3 DNA reads TGTGCCAGCAGCTCTGAGGCAGGGACTAACTATGGCTACACCTTC. Its protein product is CASSSEAGTNYGYTF.

This clonotype was counted between two and nine times. The chain employs TRBV20-1 and TRBJ2-4; D is perhaps TRBD1 or TRBD2 (5 bases each). V lost 2 bases and J lost 7, with 18 bases in between. Per the germline V gene, CDR1 is DFQATT and CDR2 is SNEGSKA (reference sequence). The CDR3 sequence is 15 residues long. Here the CDR3 reads CSARSIGARENIQYF. CDR3 nucleotides: TGCAGTGCTAGATCTATCGGGGCGAGAGAGAACATTCAGTACTTC.

This clonotype was observed a few times. The chain has TRBV2 and TRBJ1-2; no clear D. V was shortened by 8 bases and J by 0 bases, with 10 bases between the two germline ends. This CDR3 contains 13 residues. CDR1 and CDR2 from the germline V gene are SNHLY and FYNNEI. CDR3: CASSAGANYGYTF. The DNA of the CDR3 is TGTGCCAGCTCAGCCGGAGCTAACTATGGCTACACCTTC. Together with reference TRBV2 and TRBJ1-2, the CDR3 gives the full variable domain: EPEVTQTPSHQVTQMGQEVILRCVPISNHLYFYWYRQILGQKVEFLVSFYNNEISEKSEIFDDQFSVERPDGSNFTLKIRSTKLEDSAMYFCASSAGANYGYTFGSGTRLTVV.

This chain joins TRBV27 and TRBJ2-3; 15 nucleotides match TRBD2. The length of the CDR3 is 18 residues. The V segment lost 5 bases and the J segment 2 bases; nucleotides outside the gene matches: 8. Germline V gene lookup returns CDR1 MNHEY and CDR2 SMNVEV (reference sequence). CDR3 sequence: CASSLGTSGRSYTDTQYF. CDR3 nucleotide sequence: TGTGCCAGCAGTCTCGGGACTAGCGGGAGGTCATACACAGATACGCAGTATTTT.

There are many counts of this clonotype. The chain uses TRBV7-2 and TRBJ2-3, with no clear D. The V gene lost 3 bases and the J gene lost 0 bases, with 10 bases spanning the gap. The CDR3 runs 15 residues. CDR1 and CDR2 (germline): SGHTA, FQGNSA. The CDR3 spells CASSFSGLSTDTQYF. CDR3 in DNA: TGTGCCAGCAGCTTTTCCGGCCTTAGCACAGATACGCAGTATTTT.

This clonotype was seen ten or more times. DNA of the CDR3: TGTGCCAGTAGTATGGCTAGCGGGAGTTACGAGCAGTACTTC. Amino acid sequence: CASSMASGSYEQYF. The V call is TRBV19, the J call TRBJ2-7; 10 bases fit TRBD2. Germline lookup yields CDR1 LNHDA and CDR2 SQIVND (reference sequence). The CDR3 loop spans 14 amino acids. After removal of 3 bases from V and 4 bases from J, the junction contained 3 bases not matched to a gene.

V usage is TRBV20-1 and J usage is TRBJ2-5; possibly TRBD1 for D (5 bases). The CDR3 runs 12 residues. V lost 5 bases and J lost 5, with 12 bases in between. From germline, CDR1 is DFQATT and CDR2 SNEGSKA (reference sequence). The CDR3 DNA reads TGCAGTGCTTCAGGGTACGGGGAGACCCAGTACTTC. It codes for CSASGYGETQYF.

As concerns this clonotype: A much larger clone differs by one base, so this may be a read error. The V and J genes are TRBV7-9 and TRBJ1-3; D is perhaps TRBD1 (5 bases). Germline V gene lookup returns CDR1 SEHNR and CDR2 FQNEAQ (reference sequence). CDR3 length: 13 residues. CDR3 amino acids: CSSSLRQGNTIYF. In nucleotides, the CDR3 is TGTTCCAGCAGCCTTCGACAGGGAAACACCATATATTTT.

This clonotype was seen ten or more times. This rearrangement joins TRBV2 to TRBJ2-7, with 7 bases fitting TRBD1. The V and J ends lost 8 bases and 3 bases, in that order; junction bases with no gene match: 7. This CDR3 is 13 amino acids long. Germline V CDR1 and CDR2: SNHLY, FYNNEI. The CDR3 is CASRPTGVYEQYF. The CDR3, as DNA: TGTGCCAGCCGTCCTACAGGGGTCTACGAGCAGTACTTC.

This clonotype was seen just once. The gene calls are TRBV7-2 and TRBJ2-1; unclear D gene. The CDR3 runs to 14 residues. The V gene lost 1 base and the J gene lost 10 bases, with 14 bases spanning the gap. The germline V gene encodes CDR1 SGHTA and CDR2 FQGNSA. The CDR3 DNA is TGTGCCAGCAGCTTAGATGAGGCGAGGAGAGAGCAGTTCTTC. Encoded protein: CASSLDEARREQFF.